What follows is one T cell receptor beta chain and its context. V shed 3 bases and J 1 base; nucleotides not matched to a gene: 5. The CDR3 length is 16 residues. Germline loops: CDR1 MDHEN, CDR2 SYDVKM. Here immunoSEQ multiplex PCR was the method, and the copy in TCRdb shows in-frame clones only, minus some. The sample consists of some 180,000 clones, about 86% of them appearing once. This sample stems from a study of blood T cell repertoires in COVID-19. About the study: Collection of acute and convalescent COVID-19 samples took place in the United States, Italy and Spain.

What was sequenced was peripheral blood. This chain joins TRBV28 and TRBJ1-3; 8 nucleotides match TRBD1. The TCR comes from a man aged 65-85 years with active or convalescent COVID-19. The CDR3 sequence is CASSFAGGESGNTIYF. CDR3 DNA: TGTGCCAGCAGTTTTGCAGGGGGCGAGTCTGGAAACACCATATATTTT.